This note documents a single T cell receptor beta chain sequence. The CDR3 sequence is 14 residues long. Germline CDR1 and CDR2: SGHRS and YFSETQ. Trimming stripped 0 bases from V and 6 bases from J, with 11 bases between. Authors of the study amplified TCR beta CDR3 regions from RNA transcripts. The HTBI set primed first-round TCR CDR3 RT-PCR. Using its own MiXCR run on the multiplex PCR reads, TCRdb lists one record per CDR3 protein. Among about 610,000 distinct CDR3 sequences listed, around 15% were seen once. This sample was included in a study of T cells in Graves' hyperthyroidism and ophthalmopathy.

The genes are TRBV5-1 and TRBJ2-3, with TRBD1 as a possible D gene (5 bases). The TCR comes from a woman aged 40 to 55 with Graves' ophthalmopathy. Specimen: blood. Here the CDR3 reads CASSLGQFGDTQYF. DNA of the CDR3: TGCGCCAGCAGCTTGGGACAGTTTGGGGATACGCAGTATTTT.